This T cell receptor (beta chain) derives from a study of CD8+CD57+ T cells in acquired aplastic anemia. Study in general: Sorting CD4+ and CD8+ cells gave DNA averaging roughly 3.2 ug. Healthy donors gave 11 million or so reads on average for CD4+ cells.

In this sample, this clonotype turned up many times. The antigen is not known. Notes on the study in general: The CD8+ Simpson's diversity of patients and controls was not significantly different.

The CDR3 has 13 amino acids. Germline trimming cut 7 bases from V and 2 bases from J; bases unmatched to any gene: 5. Germline values: CDR1 SQVTM, CDR2 ANQGSEA. For CDR3 and TCR beta VDJ profiling, genomic DNA was the template used. TCRdb analysed the reads with MiXCR anew, one entry per CDR3 protein. Counted here are 200,000 to 250,000 distinct CDR3 sequences, approximately 35% occurring once; the ten biggest clones make up roughly 1.1%. The clonotype originates from a human donor in good health, serving as a control. The chain employs TRBV29-1 and TRBJ2-5, with TRBD1 matching over 9 bases. Sequencing used sorted CD4+, CD8+, or CD8+CD57+ T cells (not recorded which) from PBMCs. CDR3 residues: CSALDRGQETQYF. CDR3 DNA sequence: TGCAGCGCTCTGGACAGGGGACAAGAGACCCAGTACTTC. The complete variable domain, with remaining parts taken from reference TRBV29-1 and TRBJ2-5, reads SAVISQKPSRDICQRGTSLTIQCQVDSQVTMMFWYRQQPGQSLTLIATANQGSEATYESGFVIDKFPISRPNLTFSTLTVSNMSPEDSSIYLCSALDRGQETQYFGPGTRLLVL.